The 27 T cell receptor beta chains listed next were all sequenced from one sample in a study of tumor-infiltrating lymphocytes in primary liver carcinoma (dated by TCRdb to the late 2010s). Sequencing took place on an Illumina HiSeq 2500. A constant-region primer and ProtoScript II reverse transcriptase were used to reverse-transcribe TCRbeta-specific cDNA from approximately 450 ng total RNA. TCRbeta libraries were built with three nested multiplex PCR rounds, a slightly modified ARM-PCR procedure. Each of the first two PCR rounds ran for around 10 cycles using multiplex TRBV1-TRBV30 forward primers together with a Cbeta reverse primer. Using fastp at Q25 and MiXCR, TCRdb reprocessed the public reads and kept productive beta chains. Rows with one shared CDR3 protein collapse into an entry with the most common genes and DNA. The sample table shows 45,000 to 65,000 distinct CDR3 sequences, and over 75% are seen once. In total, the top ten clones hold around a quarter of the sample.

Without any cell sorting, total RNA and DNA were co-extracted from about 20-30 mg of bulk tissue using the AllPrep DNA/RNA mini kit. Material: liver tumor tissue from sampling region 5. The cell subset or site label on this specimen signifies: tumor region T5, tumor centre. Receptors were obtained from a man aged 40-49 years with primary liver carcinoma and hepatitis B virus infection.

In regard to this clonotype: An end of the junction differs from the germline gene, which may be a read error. The CDR3, as DNA: TGCAGCGGACAGGGGGTGAAAGTAGAGATCCAGTACTTC. Protein product: CSGQGVKVEIQYF. V and J are TRBV29-1 and TRBJ2-5; TRBD1 agrees at 9 bases. CDR1 and CDR2 (germline): SQVTM, ANQGSEA. This CDR3 has 13 residues.

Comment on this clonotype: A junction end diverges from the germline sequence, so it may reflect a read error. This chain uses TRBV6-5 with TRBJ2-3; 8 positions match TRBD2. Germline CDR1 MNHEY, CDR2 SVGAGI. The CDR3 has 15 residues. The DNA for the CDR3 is TGTGCCAGCAACCCAGGATTAGCGGGAACAGATACGCATCATTTT. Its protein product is CASNPGLAGTDTHHF.

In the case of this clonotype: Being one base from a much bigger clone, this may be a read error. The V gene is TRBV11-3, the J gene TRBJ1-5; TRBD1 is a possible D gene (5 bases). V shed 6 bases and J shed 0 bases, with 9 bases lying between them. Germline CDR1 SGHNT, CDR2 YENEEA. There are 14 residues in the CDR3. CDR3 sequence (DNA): TGTGCCAGCAGTGACAGCTATAGCAATCAGCCCCAGCATTTT. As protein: CASSDSYSNQPQHF.

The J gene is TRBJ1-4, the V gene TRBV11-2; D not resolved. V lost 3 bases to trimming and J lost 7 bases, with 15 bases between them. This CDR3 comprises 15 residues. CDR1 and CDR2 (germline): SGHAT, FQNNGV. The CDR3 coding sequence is TGTGCCAGCAGCTTGCTGGCAGGCGGAAGTGAAAAACTGTTTTTT. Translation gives CASSLLAGGSEKLFF.

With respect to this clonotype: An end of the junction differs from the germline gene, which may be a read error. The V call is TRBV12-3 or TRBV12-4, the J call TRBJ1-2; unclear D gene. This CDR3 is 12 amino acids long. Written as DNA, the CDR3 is TGTGCCAGCAATTTGGGTGGATATGGCTACGCCTTC. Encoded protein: CASNLGGYGYAF.

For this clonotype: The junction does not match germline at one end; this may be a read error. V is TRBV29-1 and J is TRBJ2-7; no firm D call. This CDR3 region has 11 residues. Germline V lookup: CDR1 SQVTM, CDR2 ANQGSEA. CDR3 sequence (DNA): TGCAGCGTTGAAAAGGGTGACGAGAAGTACTTC. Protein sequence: CSVEKGDEKYF.

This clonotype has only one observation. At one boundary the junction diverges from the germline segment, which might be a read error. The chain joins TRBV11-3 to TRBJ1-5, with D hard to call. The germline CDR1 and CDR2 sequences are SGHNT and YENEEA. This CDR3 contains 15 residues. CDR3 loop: CASILDLEVAQPQHF. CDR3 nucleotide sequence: TGTGCCAGCATCTTAGATCTGGAGGTGGCTCAGCCCCAGCATTTC.

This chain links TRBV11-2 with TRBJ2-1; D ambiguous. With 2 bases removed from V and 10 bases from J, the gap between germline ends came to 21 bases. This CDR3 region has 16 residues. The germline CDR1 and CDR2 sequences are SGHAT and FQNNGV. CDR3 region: CASSLRNSGVGDEQFF. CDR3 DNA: TGTGCCAGCAGCTTACGGAATAGTGGGGTTGGCGACGAGCAGTTCTTC.

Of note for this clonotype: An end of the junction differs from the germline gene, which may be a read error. The CDR3, as DNA: TGTACCAGCAGCTTTCTCGGACTATCGGGAGGGCCGGTCATCAATGAGCAGTTCTTC. Amino acid sequence: CTSSFLGLSGGPVINEQFF. The V gene is TRBV5-8, the J gene TRBJ2-1; 8 nucleotides align to TRBD2. CDR1 is SGHTS and CDR2 is YDEGEE in the germline V gene. The CDR3 extends over 19 amino acids.

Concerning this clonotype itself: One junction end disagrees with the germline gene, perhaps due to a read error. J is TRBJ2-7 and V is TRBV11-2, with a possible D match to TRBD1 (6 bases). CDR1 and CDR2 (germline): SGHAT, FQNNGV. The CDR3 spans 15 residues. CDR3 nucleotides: TGTGCCAGTAGCTTACGATGGACAGTGGAAAACGGGCAGTACTTC. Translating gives CASSLRWTVENGQYF.

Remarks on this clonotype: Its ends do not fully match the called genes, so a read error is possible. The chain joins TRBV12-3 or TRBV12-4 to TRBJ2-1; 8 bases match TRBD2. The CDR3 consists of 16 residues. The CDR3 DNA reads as TGTGCCAGCAGCCTACTAGGGAACGGGAGGGGAAATGAGCAATTCTTC. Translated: CASSLLGNGRGNEQFF.

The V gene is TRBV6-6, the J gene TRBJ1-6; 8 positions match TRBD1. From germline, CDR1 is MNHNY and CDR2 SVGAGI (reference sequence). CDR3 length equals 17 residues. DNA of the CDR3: TGTACCTGCAGGACCGGGACAGGCGCCCGGGGAAATTCACCCCTCCACTTT. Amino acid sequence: CTCRTGTGARGNSPLHF.

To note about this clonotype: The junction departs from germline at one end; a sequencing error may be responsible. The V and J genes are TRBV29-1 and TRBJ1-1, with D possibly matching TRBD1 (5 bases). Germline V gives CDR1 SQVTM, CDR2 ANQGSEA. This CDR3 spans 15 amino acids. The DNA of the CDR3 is TGCAGCGTTGCGGCGGGGTGGGGCATGAACACTGAAGCACTCTTT. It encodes CSVAAGWGMNTEALF.

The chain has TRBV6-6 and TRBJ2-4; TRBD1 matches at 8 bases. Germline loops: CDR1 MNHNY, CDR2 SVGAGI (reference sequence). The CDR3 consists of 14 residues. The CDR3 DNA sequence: TGTGTCAGTAGACCCGATGGCCTCAGGGGGCCCATGTACTTC. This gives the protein CVSRPDGLRGPMYF.

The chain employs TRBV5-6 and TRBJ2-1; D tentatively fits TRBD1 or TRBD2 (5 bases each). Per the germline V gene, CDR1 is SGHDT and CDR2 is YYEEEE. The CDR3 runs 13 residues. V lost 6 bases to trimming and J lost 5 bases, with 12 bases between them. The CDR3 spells CASTEGPNNEQFF. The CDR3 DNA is TGTGCCAGCACCGAGGGACCGAACAATGAGCAGTTCTTC.

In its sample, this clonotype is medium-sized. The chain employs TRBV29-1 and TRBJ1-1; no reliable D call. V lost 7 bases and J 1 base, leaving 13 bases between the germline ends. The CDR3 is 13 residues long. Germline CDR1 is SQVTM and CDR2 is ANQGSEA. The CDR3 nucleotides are TGCAGCGCTCAGAGCCAGAAGAACACTGAAGCTTTCTTT. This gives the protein CSAQSQKNTEAFF.

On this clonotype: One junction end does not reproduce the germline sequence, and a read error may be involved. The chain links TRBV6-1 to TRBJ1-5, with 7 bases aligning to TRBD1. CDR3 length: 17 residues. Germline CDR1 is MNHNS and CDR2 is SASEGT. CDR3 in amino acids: CASSEAWSGGDDQPKHF. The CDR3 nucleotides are TGTGCCAGCAGCGAAGCCTGGTCAGGGGGGGATGATCAGCCCAAGCATTTT.

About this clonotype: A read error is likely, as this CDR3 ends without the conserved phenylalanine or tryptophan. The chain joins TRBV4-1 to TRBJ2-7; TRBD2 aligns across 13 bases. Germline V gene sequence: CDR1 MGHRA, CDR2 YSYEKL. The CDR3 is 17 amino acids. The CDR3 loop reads CASSQERTSGSVYEQYI. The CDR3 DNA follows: TGTGCCAGCAGCCAGGAGAGGACTAGCGGGAGTGTTTACGAGCAGTACATC.

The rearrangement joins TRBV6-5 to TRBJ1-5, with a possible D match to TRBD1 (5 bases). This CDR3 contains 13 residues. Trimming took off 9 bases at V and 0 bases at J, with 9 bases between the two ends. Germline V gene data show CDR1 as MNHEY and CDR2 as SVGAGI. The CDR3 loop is CASRDGSNQPQHF. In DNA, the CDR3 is TGTGCCAGTCGGGACGGTAGCAATCAGCCCCAGCATTTT.

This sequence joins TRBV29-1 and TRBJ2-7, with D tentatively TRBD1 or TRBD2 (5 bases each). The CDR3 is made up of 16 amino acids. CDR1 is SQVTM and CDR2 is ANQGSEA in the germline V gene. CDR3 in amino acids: CGAMTPGTGTPYEQYF. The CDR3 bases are TGCGGCGCCATGACACCTGGGACCGGCACTCCATACGAGCAGTACTTC.

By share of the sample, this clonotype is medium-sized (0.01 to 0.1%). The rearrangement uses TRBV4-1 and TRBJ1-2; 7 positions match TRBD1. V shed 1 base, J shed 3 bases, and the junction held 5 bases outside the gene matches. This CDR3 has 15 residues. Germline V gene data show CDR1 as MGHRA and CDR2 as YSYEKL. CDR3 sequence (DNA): TGCGCCAGCAGCCAAGTGGCCAGGGGGGACTATGGCTACACCTTC. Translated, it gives CASSQVARGDYGYTF.

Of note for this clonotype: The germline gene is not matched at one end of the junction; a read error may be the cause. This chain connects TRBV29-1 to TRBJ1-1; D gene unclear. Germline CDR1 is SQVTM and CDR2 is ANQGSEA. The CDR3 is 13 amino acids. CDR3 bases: TGCAGTGTTGAAACAAGCATGAACACTGAAGCTTTCTTT. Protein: CSVETSMNTEAFF. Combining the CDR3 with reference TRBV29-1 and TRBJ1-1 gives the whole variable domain SAVISQKPSRDICQRGTSLTIQCQVDSQVTMMFWYRQQPGQSLTLIATANQGSEATYESGFVIDKFPISRPNLTFSTLTVSNMSPEDSSIYLCSVETSMNTEAFFGQGTRLTVV.

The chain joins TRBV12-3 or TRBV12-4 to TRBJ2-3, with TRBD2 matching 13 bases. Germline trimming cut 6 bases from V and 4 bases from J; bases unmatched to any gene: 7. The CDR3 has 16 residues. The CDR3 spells CASSRRTSGSSDTQYF. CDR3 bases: TGTGCCAGCAGCCGTCGGACTAGCGGGAGTTCAGATACGCAGTATTTT.

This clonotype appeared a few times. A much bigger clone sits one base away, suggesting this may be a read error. CDR3: CASSSTLGRSSTDTQCF. The CDR3 bases are TGTGCCAGCAGTTCCACCCTCGGGCGGTCTAGCACAGATACGCAGTGTTTT. J is TRBJ2-3 and V is TRBV28, with a weak D call TRBD2 (5 bases). The CDR3 contains 17 residues. Per germline, CDR1 MDHEN and CDR2 SYDVKM.

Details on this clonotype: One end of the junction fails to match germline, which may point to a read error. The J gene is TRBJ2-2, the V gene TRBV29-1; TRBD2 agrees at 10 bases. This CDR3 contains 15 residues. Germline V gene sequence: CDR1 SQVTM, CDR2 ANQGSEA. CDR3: CSLGTSASNTGELFF. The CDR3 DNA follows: TGCAGCCTTGGGACTAGCGCGTCGAACACCGGGGAGCTGTTCTTT.

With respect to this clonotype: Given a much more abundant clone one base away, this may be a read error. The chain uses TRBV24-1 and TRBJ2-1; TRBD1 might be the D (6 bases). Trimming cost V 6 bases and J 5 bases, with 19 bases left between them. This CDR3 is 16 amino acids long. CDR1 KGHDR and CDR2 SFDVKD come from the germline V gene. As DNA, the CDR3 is TGTGCCACCAGTAATCTTGAGGGACACAAGAACAATGAGCAGTTCTTC. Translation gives CATSNLEGHKNNEQFF.

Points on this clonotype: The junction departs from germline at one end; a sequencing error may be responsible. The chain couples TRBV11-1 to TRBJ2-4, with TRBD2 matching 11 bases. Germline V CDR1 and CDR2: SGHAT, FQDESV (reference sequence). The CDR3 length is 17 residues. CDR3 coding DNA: TGTGCCAGCAGCTTTCTCGGGACTAGCGGTACTAAAAACATTCAGTGCTTC. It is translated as CASSFLGTSGTKNIQCF.